These T cell receptor beta chains were read from a single sample in a study of T cell repertoires in cytomegalovirus infection. From the reads, TCRdb called clonotypes with MiXCR, one entry per CDR3 protein. The sample carries approximately 140,000 distinct CDR3 sequences, less than 9.5% recorded once. Sequenced input: PBMCs. These receptors were collected from a human donor in good health (CMV status not recorded). Some clones in this sample may be carry-over from other donors' samples. Both conserved end residues are part of each CDR3. D genes are given only for firm matches. Not every row has a clone size; where given, it reads once, few, many or a size class.

CDR3 length | D gene | J gene | clone size | V gene | CDR3 DNA | CDR3 protein
16 | TRBD2 | TRBJ2-1 | many | TRBV7-9 | TGTGCCAGCAGCTTAGAAAAGGCTAGCGGCCACAATGAGCAGTTCTTC | CASSLEKASGHNEQFF
14 | - | TRBJ2-7 | many | TRBV7-8 | TGTGCCAGCAGCCCGCAGGGCGGTGCCTACGAGCAGTACTTC | CASSPQGGAYEQYF
14 | - | TRBJ1-2 | many | TRBV28 | TGTGCCAGCAGTTTATTGGTAACAGGGTATGGCTACACCTTC | CASSLLVTGYGYTF
11 | - | TRBJ1-1 | many | TRBV19 | TGTGCCAGTAGTATTACAGGTGAAGCTTTCTTT | CASSITGEAFF
14 | - | TRBJ1-1 | - | TRBV14 | TGTGCCAGCAGCCAAGTCAGGGCCGCGGGTGAAGCTTTCTTT | CASSQVRAAGEAFF
14 | - | TRBJ1-1 | - | TRBV6-6 | TGTGCCAGCAGTTACTTCGACTCCAGCACTGAAGCTTTCTTT | CASSYFDSSTEAFF
16 | - | TRBJ2-2 | many | TRBV7-6 | TGTGCCAGCAGCTTAGCGGAGAGCGGAAACACCGGGGAGCTGTTTTTT | CASSLAESGNTGELFF
16 | TRBD2 | TRBJ2-5 | many | TRBV7-2 | TGTGCCAGCAGCCGGACTAGCGGGGGCCTCTGGGAGACCCAGTACTTC | CASSRTSGGLWETQYF
13 | TRBD1 | TRBJ2-7 | many | TRBV5-4 | TGTGCCAGCAGCTTCGGACAGGCCTACGAGCAGTACTTC | CASSFGQAYEQYF
15 | - | TRBJ1-6 | many | TRBV7-2 | TGTGCCAGCAGGGGAACAGGGTCCTATAATTCACCCCTCCACTTT | CASRGTGSYNSPLHF
16 | - | TRBJ1-2 | - | TRBV14 | TGTGCCAGCAGCCTAAGCGACGGGAAGGGGGACTATGGCTACACCTTC | CASSLSDGKGDYGYTF
13 | - | TRBJ2-5 | many | TRBV7-9 | TGTGCCAGCAGCTTTGGGTACCAAGAGACCCAGTACTTC | CASSFGYQETQYF
16 | TRBD2 | TRBJ2-3 | many | TRBV15 | TGTGCCACCAGCAGTACTAGCGGGGGCTACACAGATACGCAGTATTTT | CATSSTSGGYTDTQYF
14 | - | TRBJ1-1 | - | TRBV28 | TGTGCCAGCAGTTCCGCTTGGAGGGGCACTGAAGCTTTCTTT | CASSSAWRGTEAFF
15 | - | TRBJ2-7 | few | TRBV19 | TGTGCCAGTAGTATAGGGGGGGCCGCTTCCTACGAGCAGTACTTC | CASSIGGAASYEQYF
16 | TRBD1 | TRBJ2-1 | many | TRBV6-2/TRBV6-3 | TGTGCCAGCAGTTATGGGACAGGGGGCTTTAGGTATGAGCAGTTCTTC | CASSYGTGGFRYEQFF
15 | TRBD1 | TRBJ1-4 | many | TRBV7-6 | TGTGCCAGCAGCCGCGGGACAGGGGGAAGTGAAAAACTGTTTTTT | CASSRGTGGSEKLFF
15 | - | TRBJ1-2 | many | TRBV28 | TGTGCCAGCAGCGCCCCCGGGGCGGCCTCGTGGGGCTACACCTTC | CASSAPGAASWGYTF
17 | - | TRBJ2-3 | few | TRBV7-2 | TGTGCCAGCAGCTTACGGGGCCGTGGAGGGTGGACAGATACGCAGTATTTT | CASSLRGRGGWTDTQYF
17 | - | TRBJ1-3 | few | TRBV3-1 | TGTGCCAGCAGCCAAGATCGGGGAAGGGTCTCTGGAAACACCATATATTTT | CASSQDRGRVSGNTIYF
14 | TRBD1 | TRBJ2-5 | many | TRBV29-1 | TGCAGCGTGGGGGGGACAGGGGATCAAGAGACCCAGTACTTC | CSVGGTGDQETQYF
20 | TRBD1 | TRBJ1-1 | many | TRBV28 | TGTGCCAGCTCAGTAAACCCCTACTCCGGGACAGGGAACAGGAACACTGAAGCTTTCTTT | CASSVNPYSGTGNRNTEAFF
16 | TRBD2 | TRBJ2-3 | - | TRBV4-2 | TGTGCCAGCAGCCAATCGGCGGGGGGGCCTCCAGATACGCAGTATTTT | CASSQSAGGPPDTQYF
15 | TRBD2 | TRBJ2-3 | many | TRBV10-3 | TGTGCCATCAGGGGGGGGACTCCTCGGGCAGATACGCAGTATTTT | CAIRGGTPRADTQYF
15 | - | TRBJ2-1 | many | TRBV6-5 | TGTGCCAGCAGTTATGACCAGGGAGGTCAAAATGAGCAGTTCTTC | CASSYDQGGQNEQFF
13 | TRBD1 | TRBJ1-2 | few | TRBV29-1 | TGCAGCGTCGAGGACAGGGGGCTTCATGGCTACACCTTC | CSVEDRGLHGYTF
18 | - | TRBJ1-1 | many | TRBV7-8 | TGTGCCAGCAGCTTAGCGCAGACGAACAGGGCTGGGAACACTGAAGCTTTCTTT | CASSLAQTNRAGNTEAFF
12 | - | TRBJ1-1 | many | TRBV12-3/TRBV12-4 | TGTGCCCTTCGTCGGGGTAATACTGAAGCTTTCTTT | CALRRGNTEAFF